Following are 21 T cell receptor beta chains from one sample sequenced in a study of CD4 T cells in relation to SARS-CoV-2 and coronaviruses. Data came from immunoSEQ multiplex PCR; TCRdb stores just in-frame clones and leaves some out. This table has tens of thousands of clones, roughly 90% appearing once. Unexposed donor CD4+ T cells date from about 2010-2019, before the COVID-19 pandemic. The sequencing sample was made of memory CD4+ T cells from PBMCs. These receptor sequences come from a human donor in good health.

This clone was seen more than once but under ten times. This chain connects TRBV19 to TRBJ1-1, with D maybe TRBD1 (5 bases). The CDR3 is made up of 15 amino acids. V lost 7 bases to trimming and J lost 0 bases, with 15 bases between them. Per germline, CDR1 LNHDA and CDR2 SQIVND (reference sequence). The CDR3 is CASKTQDSMNTEAFF. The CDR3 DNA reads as TGTGCCAGTAAGACTCAAGACAGCATGAACACTGAAGCTTTCTTT. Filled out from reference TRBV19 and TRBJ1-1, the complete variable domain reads DGGITQSPKYLFRKEGQNVTLSCEQNLNHDAMYWYRQDPGQGLRLIYYSQIVNDFQKGDIAEGYSVSREKKESFPLTVTSAQKNPTAFYLCASKTQDSMNTEAFFGQGTRLTVV.

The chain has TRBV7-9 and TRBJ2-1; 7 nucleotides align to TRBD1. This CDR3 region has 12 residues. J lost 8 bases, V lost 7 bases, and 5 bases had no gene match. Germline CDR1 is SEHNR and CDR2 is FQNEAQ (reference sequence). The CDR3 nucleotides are TGTGCCAGCACCGAAACAGGGGATGAGCAGTTCTTC. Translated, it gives CASTETGDEQFF.

CDR3 region: CASSVRLAGGYNEQFF. The CDR3 coding sequence is TGTGCCAGCAGCGTTAGACTAGCGGGAGGCTACAATGAGCAGTTCTTC. This chain uses TRBV9 with TRBJ2-1; 13 bases match TRBD2. Germline-derived CDR1 and CDR2 are SGDLS and YYNGEE. CDR3 size: 16 residues. The junction had 2 bases not matched to a gene; V was cut back by 2 bases and J by 3 bases.

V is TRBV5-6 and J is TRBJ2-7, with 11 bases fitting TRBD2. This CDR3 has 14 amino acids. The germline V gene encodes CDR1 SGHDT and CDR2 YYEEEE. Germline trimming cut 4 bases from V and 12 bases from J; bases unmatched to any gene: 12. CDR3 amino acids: CASSTGTSGTKRYF. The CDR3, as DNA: TGTGCCAGCAGCACAGGGACTAGCGGTACTAAGCGGTACTTC.

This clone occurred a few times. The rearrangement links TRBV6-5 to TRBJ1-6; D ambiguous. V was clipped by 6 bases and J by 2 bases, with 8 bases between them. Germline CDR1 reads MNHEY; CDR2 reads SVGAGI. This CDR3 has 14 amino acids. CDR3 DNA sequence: TGTGCCAGCAGCGCCGGGCCCTATAATTCACCCCTCCACTTT. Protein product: CASSAGPYNSPLHF.

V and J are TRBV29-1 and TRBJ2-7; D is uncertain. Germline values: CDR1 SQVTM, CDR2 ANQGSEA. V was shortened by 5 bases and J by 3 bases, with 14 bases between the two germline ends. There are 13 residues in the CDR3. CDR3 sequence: CSVSQPPGYEQYF. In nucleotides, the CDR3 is TGCAGCGTTTCTCAACCCCCGGGCTACGAGCAGTACTTC.

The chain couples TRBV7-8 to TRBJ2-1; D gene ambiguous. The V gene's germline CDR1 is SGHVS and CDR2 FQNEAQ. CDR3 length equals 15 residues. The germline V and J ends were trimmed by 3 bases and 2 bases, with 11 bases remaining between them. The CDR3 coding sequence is TGTGCCAGCAGCTTTACTTATACACCCTACAATGAGCAGTTCTTC. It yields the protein CASSFTYTPYNEQFF.

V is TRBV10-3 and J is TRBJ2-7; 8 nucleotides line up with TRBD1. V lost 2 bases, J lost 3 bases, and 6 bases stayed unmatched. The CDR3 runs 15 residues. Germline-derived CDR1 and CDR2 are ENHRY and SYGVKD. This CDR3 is CAISEAMTGVYEQYF. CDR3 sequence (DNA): TGTGCCATCAGTGAGGCGATGACAGGGGTCTACGAGCAGTACTTC.

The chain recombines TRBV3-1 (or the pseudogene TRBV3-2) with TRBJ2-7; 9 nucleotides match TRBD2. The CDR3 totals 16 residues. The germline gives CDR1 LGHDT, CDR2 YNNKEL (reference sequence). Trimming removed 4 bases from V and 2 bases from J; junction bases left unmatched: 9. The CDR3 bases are TGTGCCAGCAGCCCCCGAGGAGCGGGAGGAGCCTACGAGCAGTACTTC. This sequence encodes CASSPRGAGGAYEQYF.

CDR3 sequence reads: CASSLGGSLGTEAFF. The CDR3 region has the DNA TGCGCCAGCAGCTTGGGGGGATCGCTCGGGACTGAAGCTTTCTTT. V gene TRBV5-1 combines with J gene TRBJ1-1; D is uncertain. Germline CDR1 and CDR2: SGHRS and YFSETQ. V was trimmed by 0 bases and J by 5 bases, leaving 14 bases between them. CDR3 length: 15 amino acids.

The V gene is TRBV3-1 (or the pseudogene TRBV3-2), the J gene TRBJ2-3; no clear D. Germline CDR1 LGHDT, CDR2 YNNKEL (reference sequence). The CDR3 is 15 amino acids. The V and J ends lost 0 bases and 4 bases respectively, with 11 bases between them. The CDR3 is CASSQESVSADTQYF. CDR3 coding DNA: TGTGCCAGCAGCCAAGAATCAGTATCCGCAGATACGCAGTATTTT.

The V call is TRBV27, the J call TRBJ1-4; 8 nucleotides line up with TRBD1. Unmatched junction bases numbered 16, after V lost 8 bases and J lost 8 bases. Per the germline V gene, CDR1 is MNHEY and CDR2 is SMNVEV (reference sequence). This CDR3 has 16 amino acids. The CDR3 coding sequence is TGTGCCAGCGGATTTCCGGGACAGGTCAGAGGGGAAAAACTGTTTTTT. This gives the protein CASGFPGQVRGEKLFF.

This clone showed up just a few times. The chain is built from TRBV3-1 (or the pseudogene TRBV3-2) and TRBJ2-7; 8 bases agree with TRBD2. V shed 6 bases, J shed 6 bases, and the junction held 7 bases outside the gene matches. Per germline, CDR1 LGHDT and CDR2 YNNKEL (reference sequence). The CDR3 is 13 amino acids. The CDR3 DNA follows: TGTGCCAGCAGTCGCGGGAGGAACGGCGAGCAGTACTTC. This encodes CASSRGRNGEQYF.

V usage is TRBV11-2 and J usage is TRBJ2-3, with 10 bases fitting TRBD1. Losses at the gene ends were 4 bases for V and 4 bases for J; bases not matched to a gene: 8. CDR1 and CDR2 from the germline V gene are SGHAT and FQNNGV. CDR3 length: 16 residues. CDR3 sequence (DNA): TGTGCCAGCAGCTCACGGACAGGGGGATCTCCAGATACGCAGTATTTT. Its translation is CASSSRTGGSPDTQYF.

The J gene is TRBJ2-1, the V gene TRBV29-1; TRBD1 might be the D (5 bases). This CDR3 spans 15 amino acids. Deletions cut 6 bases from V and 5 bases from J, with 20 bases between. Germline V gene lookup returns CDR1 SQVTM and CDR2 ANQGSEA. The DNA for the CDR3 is TGCAGCGTCGCGGATTGGGGTGGCAGGGACAATGAGCAGTTCTTC. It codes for CSVADWGGRDNEQFF.

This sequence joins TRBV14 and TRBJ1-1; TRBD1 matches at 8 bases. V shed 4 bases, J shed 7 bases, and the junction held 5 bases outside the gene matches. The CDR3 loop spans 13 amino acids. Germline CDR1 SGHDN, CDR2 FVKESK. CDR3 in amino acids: CASSPRQGSEAFF. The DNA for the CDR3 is TGTGCCAGCAGCCCCAGACAGGGGAGTGAAGCTTTCTTT.

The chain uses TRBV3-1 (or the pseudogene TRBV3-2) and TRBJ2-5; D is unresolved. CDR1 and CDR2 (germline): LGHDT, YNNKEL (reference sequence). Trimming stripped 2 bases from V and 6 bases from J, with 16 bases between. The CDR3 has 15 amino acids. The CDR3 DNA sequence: TGTGCCAGCAGCCAATTCCTCCAGGATGGTCAGACCCAGTACTTC. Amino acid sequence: CASSQFLQDGQTQYF.

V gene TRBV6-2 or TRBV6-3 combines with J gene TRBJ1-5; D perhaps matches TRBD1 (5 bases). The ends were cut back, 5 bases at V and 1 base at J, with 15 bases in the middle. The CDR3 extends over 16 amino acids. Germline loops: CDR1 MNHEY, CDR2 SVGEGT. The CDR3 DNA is TGTGCCAGCAGTCTGGACGGACACGCAAGCAATCAGCCCCAGCATTTT. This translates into CASSLDGHASNQPQHF.

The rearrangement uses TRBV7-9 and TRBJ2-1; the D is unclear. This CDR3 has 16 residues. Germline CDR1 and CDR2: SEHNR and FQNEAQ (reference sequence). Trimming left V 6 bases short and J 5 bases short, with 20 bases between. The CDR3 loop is CASSRLVGRMDNEQFF. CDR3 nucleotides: TGTGCCAGCAGTCGTCTGGTGGGCAGGATGGACAATGAGCAGTTCTTC.

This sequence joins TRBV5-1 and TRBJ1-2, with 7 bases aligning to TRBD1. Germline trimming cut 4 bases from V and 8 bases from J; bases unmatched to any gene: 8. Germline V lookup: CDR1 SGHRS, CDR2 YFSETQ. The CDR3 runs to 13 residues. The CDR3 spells CASSPLTGDGYTF. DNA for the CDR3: TGCGCCAGCAGCCCCCTAACAGGGGACGGCTACACCTTC.

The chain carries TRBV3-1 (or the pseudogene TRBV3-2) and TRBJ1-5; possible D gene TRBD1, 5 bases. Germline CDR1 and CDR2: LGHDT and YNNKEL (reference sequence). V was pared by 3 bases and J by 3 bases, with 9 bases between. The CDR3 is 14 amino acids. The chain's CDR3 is CASSQGRDNQPQHF. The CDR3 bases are TGTGCCAGCAGCCAGGGCAGGGACAATCAGCCCCAGCATTTT.